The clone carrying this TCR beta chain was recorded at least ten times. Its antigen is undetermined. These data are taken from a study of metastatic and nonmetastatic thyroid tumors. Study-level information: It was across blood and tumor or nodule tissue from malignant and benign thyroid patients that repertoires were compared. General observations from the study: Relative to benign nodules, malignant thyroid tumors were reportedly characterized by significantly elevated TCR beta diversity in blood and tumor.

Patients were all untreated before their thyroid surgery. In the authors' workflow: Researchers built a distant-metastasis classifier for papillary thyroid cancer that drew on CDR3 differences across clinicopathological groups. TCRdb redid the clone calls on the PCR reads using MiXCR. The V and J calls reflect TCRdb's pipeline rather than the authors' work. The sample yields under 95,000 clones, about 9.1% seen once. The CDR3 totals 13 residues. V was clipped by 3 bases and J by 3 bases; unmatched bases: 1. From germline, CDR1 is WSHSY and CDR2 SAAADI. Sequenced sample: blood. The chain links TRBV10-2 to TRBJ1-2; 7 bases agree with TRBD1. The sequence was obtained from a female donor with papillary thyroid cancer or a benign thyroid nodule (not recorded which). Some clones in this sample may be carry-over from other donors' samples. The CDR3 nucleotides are TGCGCCAGCAGTGATACAGGGGACTATGGCTACACCTTC. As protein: CASSDTGDYGYTF.